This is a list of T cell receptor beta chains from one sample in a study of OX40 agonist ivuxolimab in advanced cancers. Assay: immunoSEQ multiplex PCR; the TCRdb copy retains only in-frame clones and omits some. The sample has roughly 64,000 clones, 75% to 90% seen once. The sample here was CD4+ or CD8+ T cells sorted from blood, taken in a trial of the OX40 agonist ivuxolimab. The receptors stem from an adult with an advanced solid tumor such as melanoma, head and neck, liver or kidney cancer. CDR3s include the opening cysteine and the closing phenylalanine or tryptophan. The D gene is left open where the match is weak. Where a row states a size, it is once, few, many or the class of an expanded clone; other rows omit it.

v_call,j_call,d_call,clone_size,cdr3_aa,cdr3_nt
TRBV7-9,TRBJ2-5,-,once,CASSLGLEGPPYQETQYF,TGTGCCAGCAGCTTGGGCCTCGAAGGCCCACCGTACCAAGAGACCCAGTACTTC
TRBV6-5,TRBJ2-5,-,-,CASSWGAAGTETQYF,TGTGCCAGCAGTTGGGGGGCAGCTGGGACGGAGACCCAGTACTTC
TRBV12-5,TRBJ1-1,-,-,CASGFGERNTEAFF,TGTGCTAGTGGTTTCGGGGAAAGGAACACTGAAGCTTTCTTT
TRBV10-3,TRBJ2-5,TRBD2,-,CAISDREGVETQYF,TGTGCCATCAGTGACAGGGAGGGAGTAGAGACCCAGTACTTC
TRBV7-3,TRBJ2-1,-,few,CASSSLSGGVNEQFF,TGTGCCAGCAGCTCCTTATCAGGCGGAGTTAATGAGCAGTTCTTC
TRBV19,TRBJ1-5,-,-,CASSTPGFSNQPQHF,TGTGCCAGTAGTACCCCAGGTTTCAGCAATCAGCCCCAGCATTTT
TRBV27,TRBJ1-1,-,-,CASSSGLQGTEAFF,TGTGCCAGCAGTTCGGGCCTTCAAGGCACTGAAGCTTTCTTT
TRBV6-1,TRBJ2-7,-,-,CAGSRTISYEQYF,TGTGCCGGCAGTAGGACTATCTCCTACGAGCAGTACTTC
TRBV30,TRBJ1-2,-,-,CAWSVQGSYGYTF,TGTGCCTGGAGTGTCCAAGGATCCTATGGCTACACCTTC
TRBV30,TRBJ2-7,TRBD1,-,CAAIPGQGSYEQYF,TGTGCCGCAATCCCGGGACAGGGTTCCTACGAGCAGTACTTC
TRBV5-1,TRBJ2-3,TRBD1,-,CASSFDRVTDTQYF,TGCGCCAGCAGCTTTGACAGGGTAACAGATACGCAGTATTTT
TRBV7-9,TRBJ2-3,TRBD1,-,CASSFSTGETDTQYF,TGTGCCAGCAGCTTCTCGACAGGGGAGACAGATACGCAGTATTTT
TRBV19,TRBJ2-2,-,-,CASTDVGSVNTGELFF,TGTGCCAGTACCGATGTCGGGTCGGTGAACACCGGGGAGCTGTTTTTT
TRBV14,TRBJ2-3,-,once,CASSRQAQQYF,TGTGCCAGCAGCCGACAGGCTCAGCAGTATTTT
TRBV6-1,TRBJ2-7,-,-,CASSLDRRVGEQYF,TGTGCCAGCAGCCTGGACAGACGAGTAGGGGAGCAGTACTTC
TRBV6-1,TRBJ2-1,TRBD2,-,CASTKGLAGYNEQFF,TGTGCCAGCACAAAAGGACTAGCGGGTTACAATGAGCAGTTCTTC
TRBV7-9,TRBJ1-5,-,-,CASSSGGAQPQHF,TGTGCCAGCAGCTCGGGAGGGGCCCAGCCCCAGCATTTT
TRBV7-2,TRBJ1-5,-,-,CASSLGEVGIASNQPQHF,TGTGCCAGCAGCTTAGGCGAGGTGGGGATAGCTAGCAATCAGCCCCAGCATTTT
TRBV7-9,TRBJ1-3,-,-,CASSQQSSGNTIYF,TGTGCCAGCAGCCAACAGAGCTCTGGAAACACCATATATTTT
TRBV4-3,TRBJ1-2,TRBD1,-,CASSQETGMGYGYTF,TGCGCCAGCAGCCAAGAGACAGGGATGGGCTATGGCTACACCTTC
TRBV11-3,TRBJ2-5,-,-,CASSLAWTGGETQYF,TGTGCCAGCAGCTTAGCGTGGACAGGAGGGGAGACCCAGTACTTC
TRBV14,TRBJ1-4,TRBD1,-,CASSQWTGAYEKLFF,TGTGCCAGCAGCCAATGGACAGGGGCATATGAAAAACTGTTTTTT
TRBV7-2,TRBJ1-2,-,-,CASSIGTEHYGYTF,TGTGCCAGCAGTATAGGGACGGAGCACTATGGCTACACCTTC
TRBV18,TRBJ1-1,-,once,CASSPLELSDTEAFF,TGTGCCAGCTCACCACTGGAGTTGTCGGACACTGAAGCTTTCTTT
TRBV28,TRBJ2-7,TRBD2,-,CASHEGGREGTYEQYF,TGTGCCAGCCATGAGGGCGGGCGGGAGGGAACCTACGAGCAGTACTTC
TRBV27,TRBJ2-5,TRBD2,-,CASSPRALAGGTETQYF,TGTGCCAGCAGTCCCCGCGCTCTAGCGGGAGGGACTGAGACCCAGTACTTC
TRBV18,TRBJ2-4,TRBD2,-,CASSPPNRSGGLAKNIQYF,TGTGCCAGCTCACCACCTAACAGGTCGGGGGGTTTAGCCAAAAACATTCAGTACTTC
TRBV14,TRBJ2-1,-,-,CASSWVNNEQFF,TGTGCCAGCTCCTGGGTAAACAATGAGCAGTTCTTC
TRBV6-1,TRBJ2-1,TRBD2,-,CASSEAHGAAGVGHEQFF,TGTGCCAGCAGTGAAGCGCATGGGGCGGCGGGAGTGGGCCATGAGCAGTTCTTC
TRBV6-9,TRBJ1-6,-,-,CASSYGQAVNSPLHF,TGTGCCAGCAGTTATGGACAAGCAGTAAATTCACCCCTCCACTTT
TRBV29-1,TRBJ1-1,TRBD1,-,CSVGGGTANTEAFF,TGCAGCGTTGGGGGGGGGACAGCAAACACTGAAGCTTTCTTT
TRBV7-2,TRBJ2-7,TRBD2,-,CASSLAAGGWYEQYF,TGTGCCAGCAGCTTAGCAGCGGGGGGGTGGTACGAGCAGTACTTC
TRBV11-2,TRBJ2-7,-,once,CATGRGVSYEQYF,TGTGCCACCGGTCGTGGGGTGTCCTACGAGCAGTACTTC
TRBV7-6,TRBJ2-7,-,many,CASSLNQGTGEQYF,TGTGCCAGCAGCCTAAACCAGGGTACTGGGGAGCAGTACTTC
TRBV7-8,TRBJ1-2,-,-,CASSLGGLPTTF,TGTGCCAGCAGCTTAGGAGGCTTACCTACCACCTTC
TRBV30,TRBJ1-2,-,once,CAWGTFYGYTF,TGTGCCTGGGGGACGTTCTACGGCTACACCTTC
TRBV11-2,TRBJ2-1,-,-,CASSLERVDEQFF,TGTGCCAGCAGCTTAGAGAGAGTCGATGAGCAGTTCTTC
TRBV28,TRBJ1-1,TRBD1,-,CASRDRGYTEAFF,TGTGCCAGCCGGGACAGGGGATATACTGAAGCTTTCTTT
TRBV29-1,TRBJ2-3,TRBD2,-,CSGRTSGGTDTQYF,TGCAGCGGTCGGACTAGCGGGGGCACAGATACGCAGTATTTT
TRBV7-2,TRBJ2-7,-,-,CASSRIGLHSYEQYF,TGTGCCAGCAGCAGGATTGGGCTCCACTCCTACGAGCAGTACTTC
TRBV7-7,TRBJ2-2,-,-,CASSPGITGELFF,TGTGCCAGCAGCCCGGGAATCACCGGGGAGCTGTTTTTT
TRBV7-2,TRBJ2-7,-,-,CASSLVGDSTYEQYF,TGTGCCAGCAGCCTCGTGGGGGACTCTACATACGAGCAGTACTTC
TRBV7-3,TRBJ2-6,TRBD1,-,CASSLIGGSGQGANVLTF,TGTGCCAGCAGCTTAATAGGGGGCTCAGGCCAAGGGGCCAACGTCCTGACTTTC
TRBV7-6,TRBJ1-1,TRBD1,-,CASSLRTGVGASKAEAFF,TGTGCCAGCAGCTTAAGGACAGGGGTGGGTGCCAGCAAGGCTGAAGCTTTCTTT
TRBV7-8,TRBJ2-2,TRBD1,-,CASSNRQGANTGELFF,TGTGCCAGCAGCAACCGACAGGGCGCGAACACCGGGGAGCTGTTTTTT
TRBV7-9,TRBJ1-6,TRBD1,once,CASRSGTGAPGNSPLHF,TGTGCCAGCAGATCTGGGACAGGGGCCCCTGGAAATTCACCCCTCCACTTT
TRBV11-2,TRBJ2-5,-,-,CASSLTPRRMETQYF,TGTGCCAGCAGCTTAACGCCACGGAGAATGGAGACCCAGTACTTC